What follows are 25 T cell receptor beta chains derived from one specimen sequenced in a study of cytomegalovirus exposure and HLA in healthy donors (dated by TCRdb to about 2017). Preparation of the library involved the immunoSEQ multiplex PCR assay. The multiplex PCR relied on a mix of 60 forward primers for TCR Vbeta segments and 13 reverse primers for TCR Jbeta segments. TCRdb's version of the immuneACCESS table is confined to in-frame rearrangements and falls short of the full clone set. An unresolved V gene accounts for under half of the shortfall where checked; the remainder is of unknown origin. The sample table shows about 130,000 clones, and 80% are seen once. The ten largest clonotypes hold roughly 3% of the sample. What was sequenced was PBMCs. These receptor sequences come from a male donor in good health and CMV-seronegative.

The sample holds a few counts of this clone. This chain connects TRBV27 to TRBJ2-5; TRBD1 agrees at 8 bases. V shed 6 bases and J 5 bases; nucleotides not matched to a gene: 11. The CDR3 runs 15 residues. Looked up from germline, CDR1 is MNHEY and CDR2 is SMNVEV (reference sequence). The CDR3 bases are TGTGCCAGCAGCCGAAGACAGGGGTGGTCGGAGACCCAGTACTTC. Its translation: CASSRRQGWSETQYF.

DNA of the CDR3: TGTGCCAGCAGCACTCGACAGGGGCGGGTTACTGAAGCTTTCTTT. Translating gives CASSTRQGRVTEAFF. The chain couples TRBV7-9 to TRBJ1-1; 8 bases are a match to TRBD1. This CDR3 is 15 amino acids long. CDR1 and CDR2 (germline): SEHNR, FQNEAQ (reference sequence). V lost 5 bases to trimming and J lost 5 bases; unmatched junction nucleotides: 10.

The rearrangement joins TRBV2 to TRBJ2-7, with D possibly TRBD2 on 5 matching bases. Germline lookup yields CDR1 SNHLY and CDR2 FYNNEI. CDR3 size: 15 residues. Trimming took 1 base from V and 3 from J, leaving 13 bases between them. The CDR3 reads CASSEGRGLLYEQYF. The CDR3 nucleotides read TGTGCCAGCAGTGAAGGAAGAGGACTGCTCTACGAGCAGTACTTC.

This clone was seen once. The chain employs TRBV5-5 and TRBJ2-1; D is uncertain. CDR1 is SGHKS, CDR2 YYEKEE, per germline (reference sequence). This CDR3 has 12 amino acids. With 5 bases removed from V and 8 bases from J, the gap between germline ends came to 11 bases. The CDR3 nucleotides are TGTGCCAGCAGATCTTCAGTCGATGAGCAGTTCTTC. The encoded protein is CASRSSVDEQFF.

This clone was seen a few times. This chain links TRBV2 with TRBJ1-3; D uncertain. The CDR3 runs to 14 residues. CDR1 and CDR2 (germline): SNHLY, FYNNEI. V was shortened by 4 bases and J by 0 bases, with 7 bases between the two germline ends. CDR3 in amino acids: CASSAENSGNTIYF. The CDR3 nucleotides are TGTGCCAGCAGTGCTGAGAACTCTGGAAACACCATATATTTT.

The J gene is TRBJ2-7, the V gene TRBV2; 10 positions match TRBD1. This CDR3 has 15 residues. V was clipped by 4 bases and J by 2 bases; unmatched bases: 5. From germline, CDR1 is SNHLY and CDR2 FYNNEI. The CDR3, as DNA: TGTGCCAGCAGTGGTCTAGGACAGGGGGCCTACGAGCAGTACTTC. As protein: CASSGLGQGAYEQYF.

The genes are TRBV6-5 and TRBJ1-2; 8 bases line up with TRBD1. V was clipped by 6 bases and J by 7 bases; unmatched bases: 7. Germline values: CDR1 MNHEY, CDR2 SVGAGI. The CDR3 runs 13 residues. CDR3: CASRTGDVGGYTF. For the CDR3, the DNA is TGTGCCAGCAGGACAGGGGATGTAGGTGGCTACACCTTC.

This chain's CDR3 is CASGSYNQPQHF. For the CDR3, the DNA is TGTGCCAGTGGGAGCTACAATCAGCCCCAGCATTTT. This chain uses TRBV27 with TRBJ1-5; D gene ambiguous. Germline loops: CDR1 MNHEY, CDR2 SMNVEV (reference sequence). CDR3 size: 12 residues. V was shortened by 9 bases and J by 3 bases, with 9 bases between the two germline ends.

This clone was observed a single time. The genes are TRBV6-1 and TRBJ1-1; 7 nucleotides match TRBD1. CDR1 is MNHNS, CDR2 SASEGT, per germline. V shed 7 bases and J 1 base; nucleotides not matched to a gene: 9. The CDR3 has 15 amino acids. CDR3 in DNA: TGTGCCAGCAAGGGGGCTATAGTGAAGAACACTGAAGCTTTCTTT. Residues: CASKGAIVKNTEAFF.

This clone occurred a few times. Compared with germline, one end of the junction differs, possibly owing to a read error. This sequence joins TRBV27 and TRBJ2-4; possible D gene TRBD2, 6 bases. CDR3 length: 15 amino acids. CDR1 is MNHEY, CDR2 SMNVEV, per germline (reference sequence). CDR3 sequence (DNA): TGTGCCAGCAGTTTAGGGGGGACCTCCAGGAACAGTCAGTACTTC. As protein: CASSLGGTSRNSQYF.

This clone occurred a few times. The gene calls are TRBV18 and TRBJ1-3; D gene uncertain. This CDR3 has 14 amino acids. Trimming cost V 5 bases and J 0 bases, with 8 bases left between them. Germline values: CDR1 KGHSH, CDR2 LQKENI. CDR3 loop: CASSTSNSGNTIYF. The CDR3 DNA sequence: TGTGCCAGCTCAACCTCTAACTCTGGAAACACCATATATTTT.

The chain combines TRBV4-1 with TRBJ1-1; D gene uncertain. CDR3 length: 15 residues. Per germline, CDR1 MGHRA and CDR2 YSYEKL. Trimming left V 0 bases short and J 7 bases short, with 15 bases between. The CDR3 DNA follows: TGCGCCAGCAGCCAAGATCCCCGGGAAGGGATTGAAGCTTTCTTT. Amino acid sequence: CASSQDPREGIEAFF.

The chain links TRBV19 to TRBJ2-5; D is unresolved. This CDR3 region has 14 residues. Between the trimmed V and J ends, which lost 3 bases and 5 bases, there was a span of 13 bases. The germline gives CDR1 LNHDA, CDR2 SQIVND (reference sequence). CDR3 amino acids: CASSIVPTGETQYF. As DNA, the CDR3 is TGTGCCAGTAGTATCGTCCCGACCGGGGAGACCCAGTACTTC.

The V gene is TRBV4-1, the J gene TRBJ1-5; D is unresolved. Trimming took 3 bases from V and 3 from J, leaving 12 bases between them. Germline CDR1 reads MGHRA; CDR2 reads YSYEKL. CDR3 length: 15 residues. The CDR3 nucleotides read TGCGCCAGCAGCCATTTCAGGATACCCAATCAGCCCCAGCATTTT. Translation gives CASSHFRIPNQPQHF.

This chain joins TRBV6-1 and TRBJ2-5; 13 bases map to TRBD2. The DNA end lines up better with TRBJ2-7; the J call may be wrong. Germline lookup yields CDR1 MNHNS and CDR2 SASEGT. There are 15 residues in the CDR3. CDR3 region: CASSEGLAGNYEQYF. CDR3 bases: TGTGCCAGCAGTGAGGGACTAGCGGGAAACTACGAGCAGTACTTC.

The chain links TRBV30 to TRBJ2-5, with 7 bases that match TRBD1. The length of the CDR3 is 13 residues. Germline CDR1 GTSNPN, CDR2 SVGIG (reference sequence). J lost 0 bases, V lost 5 bases, and 3 bases had no gene match. The DNA for the CDR3 is TGTGCCTGGCTGACAGGGAACCAAGAGACCCAGTACTTC. This gives the protein CAWLTGNQETQYF.

This clone is a singleton in its sample. The chain couples TRBV5-1 to TRBJ1-1, with 7 bases lining up with TRBD1. The CDR3 runs 15 residues. V lost 4 bases to trimming and J lost 3 bases; unmatched junction nucleotides: 9. In germline, CDR1 is SGHRS, CDR2 YFSETQ. CDR3 loop: CASSHRQGPHTEAFF. CDR3 bases: TGCGCCAGCAGCCACCGACAGGGCCCGCACACTGAAGCTTTCTTT.

V is TRBV5-1 and J is TRBJ1-2, with 8 bases that match TRBD1. CDR1 is SGHRS and CDR2 is YFSETQ in the germline V gene. This CDR3 is 12 amino acids long. The trim removed 7 bases at V and 4 bases at J, leaving 3 bases unmatched. The CDR3 region has the DNA TGCGCCAGCCAGGGGGCGGTCTATGGCTACACCTTC. This encodes CASQGAVYGYTF.

This clone was counted once. The chain couples TRBV6-6 to TRBJ2-2, with 7 bases aligning to TRBD1. Germline V gives CDR1 MNHNY, CDR2 SVGAGI (reference sequence). This CDR3 is built from 13 residues. Trimming removed 8 bases from V and 2 bases from J; junction bases left unmatched: 2. Written as DNA, the CDR3 is TGTGCCAGCGGGACAGAAAACACCGGGGAGCTGTTTTTT. Its translation: CASGTENTGELFF.

The rearrangement uses TRBV7-9 and TRBJ2-1; D unclear. Germline V gene lookup returns CDR1 SEHNR and CDR2 FQNEAQ (reference sequence). The V end was cut by 1 base, the J end by 7 bases, with 5 bases between. The CDR3 is 12 residues long. CDR3 protein: CASSLVRNEQFF. The DNA of the CDR3 is TGTGCCAGCAGCTTAGTTAGAAATGAGCAGTTCTTC.

This chain links TRBV7-2 with TRBJ2-2, with 8 positions matching TRBD1. Germline CDR1 is SGHTA and CDR2 is FQGNSA. The CDR3 is made up of 15 amino acids. V gave up 5 bases and J gave up 0 bases; unmatched junction bases: 2. The CDR3 DNA is TGTGCCAGCAGCGCAGGGGGCGCGAACACCGGGGAGCTGTTTTTT. Translation gives CASSAGGANTGELFF.

The V and J genes are TRBV28 and TRBJ1-1, with TRBD1 as a possible D gene (6 bases). In germline, CDR1 is MDHEN, CDR2 SYDVKM. CDR3 length: 16 amino acids. Trimming removed 3 bases from V and 5 bases from J, with 19 bases in between. CDR3 in DNA: TGTGCCAGCAGTTTCAGGTTAAAGACAGGTTCTACTGAAGCTTTCTTT. Translated: CASSFRLKTGSTEAFF.

The rearrangement links TRBV6-1 to TRBJ2-6, with TRBD1 matching over 7 bases. CDR3 length equals 15 residues. V lost 5 bases and J lost 4; bases outside the gene matches: 5. From germline, CDR1 is MNHNS and CDR2 SASEGT. CDR3 protein: CASSRQGAGANVLTF. Here the CDR3 DNA reads TGTGCCAGCAGTAGACAGGGAGCCGGGGCCAACGTCCTGACTTTC.

The rearrangement uses TRBV11-2 and TRBJ1-4; D remains ambiguous. V dropped 0 bases and J dropped 7 bases, with 3 bases sitting between them. Germline CDR1 and CDR2: SGHAT and FQNNGV. The CDR3 has 12 amino acids. For the CDR3, the DNA is TGTGCCAGCAGCTTAGATCGTGAAAAACTGTTTTTT. Its protein product is CASSLDREKLFF.

This chain joins TRBV28 and TRBJ2-5, with 7 nucleotides matching TRBD1. The trim removed 4 bases at V and 5 bases at J, leaving 7 bases unmatched. Germline-derived CDR1 and CDR2 are MDHEN and SYDVKM. There are 14 residues in the CDR3. As DNA, the CDR3 is TGTGCCAGCAGTTCTCAGGACAGGAAGGAGACCCAGTACTTC. Translation gives CASSSQDRKETQYF.